One and the same sample provided the 22 T cell receptor beta chains below, sequenced in a study of cytomegalovirus exposure and HLA in healthy donors. Primers for the PCR totalled 60 Vbeta and 13 Jbeta. Profiling relied on immunoSEQ multiplex PCR, and the TCRdb table lists in-frame clones only, not all of them. Counted here are some 150,000 clones, approximately 78% occurring once; the ten biggest clones make up 6.5% to 7.5%. Sequencing used PBMCs. The origin of the receptors is a woman under 40 in good health and CMV-seropositive.

The genes are TRBV28 and TRBJ2-5, with D possibly TRBD1 on 6 matching bases. The V end lost 2 bases, the J end lost 13 bases, and 14 bases lay between the germline ends. CDR3 length: 12 residues. CDR1 is MDHEN, CDR2 SYDVKM, per germline. CDR3 DNA: TGTGCCAGCAGTTTACAGGACAGCCCAGCGTACTTC. It encodes CASSLQDSPAYF. Looking up the rest from reference TRBV28 and TRBJ2-5 gives the full variable domain: DVKVTQSSRYLVKRTGEKVFLECVQDMDHENMFWYRQDPGLGLRLIYFSYDVKMKEKGDIPEGYSVSREKKERFSLILESASTNQTSMYLCASSLQDSPAYFGPGTRLLVL.

This chain uses TRBV28 with TRBJ1-6; no clear D. The germline V gene has CDR1 MDHEN and CDR2 SYDVKM. The CDR3 extends over 12 amino acids. V gave up 3 bases and J gave up 7 bases, with 4 bases separating them. This CDR3 is CASSLLNSPLHF. The DNA of the CDR3 is TGTGCCAGCAGTTTGCTAAATTCACCCCTCCACTTT.

V gene TRBV7-9 combines with J gene TRBJ1-3; D gene ambiguous. With 2 bases removed from V and 5 bases from J, the gap between germline ends came to 16 bases. This CDR3 is 16 amino acids long. Germline-derived CDR1 and CDR2 are SEHNR and FQNEAQ (reference sequence). The CDR3 region is CASSLTAGDGRNTIYF. For the CDR3, the DNA is TGTGCCAGCAGCTTAACCGCGGGTGACGGCCGAAACACCATATATTTT.

In the case of this clone: The same CDR3 can be traced to other DNA sequences in this sample. The chain uses TRBV20-1 and TRBJ1-1; no clear D. Deletions cut 4 bases from V and 2 bases from J, with 5 bases between. The CDR3 is made up of 11 amino acids. Looked up from germline, CDR1 is DFQATT and CDR2 is SNEGSKA (reference sequence). The DNA for the CDR3 is TGCAGTGCTACAGGAAACACTGAAGCTTTCTTT. Residues: CSATGNTEAFF.

This clone is a singleton in its sample. The chain is built from TRBV5-5 and TRBJ1-1; D not resolved. This CDR3 has 11 residues. The V end lost 0 bases, the J end lost 8 bases, and 5 bases lay between the germline ends. Germline V gene data show CDR1 as SGHKS and CDR2 as YYEKEE (reference sequence). As DNA, the CDR3 is TGTGCCAGCAGCTTGGCGTTCGAAGCTTTCTTT. Its protein is CASSLAFEAFF.

Here the CDR3 DNA reads TGTGCCAGCAGTTCCAGGGAGGGGTCACCCCTCCACTTT. The encoded protein is CASSSREGSPLHF. The chain is built from TRBV6-5 and TRBJ1-6; perhaps TRBD1 as D (5 bases). The V end lost 4 bases, the J end lost 10 bases, and 11 bases lay between the germline ends. This CDR3 contains 13 residues. Germline V gene sequence: CDR1 MNHEY, CDR2 SVGAGI.

This chain joins TRBV9 and TRBJ2-1, with a tentative D call TRBD1 (7 bases). CDR3 length: 15 residues. The V end was cut by 4 bases, the J end by 4 bases, with 15 bases between. Germline V gene sequence: CDR1 SGDLS, CDR2 YYNGEE. CDR3 coding DNA: TGTGCCAGCAGCTCCGCGGGACAGCCATACAATGAGCAGTTCTTC. Translated, it gives CASSSAGQPYNEQFF.

This rearrangement joins TRBV14 to TRBJ2-7; 7 nucleotides agree with TRBD1. The germline V gene has CDR1 SGHDN and CDR2 FVKESK. CDR3 length equals 17 residues. Trimming at V came to 0 bases and at J to 5 bases, leaving 13 bases not matched to a gene. The CDR3: CASSQDIPGGNLDEQYF. The DNA for the CDR3 is TGTGCCAGCAGCCAAGATATTCCAGGGGGTAACCTAGACGAGCAGTACTTC.

CDR3 protein: CASRNSFSYEQYF. Written as DNA, the CDR3 is TGTGCCAGCCGGAACAGTTTTTCCTACGAGCAGTACTTC. The chain couples TRBV28 to TRBJ2-7, with unresolved D. The CDR3 is 13 residues long. Germline values: CDR1 MDHEN, CDR2 SYDVKM. V shed 8 bases and J shed 1 base, with 12 bases lying between them. Full variable domain (rest looked up from reference TRBV28 and TRBJ2-7): DVKVTQSSRYLVKRTGEKVFLECVQDMDHENMFWYRQDPGLGLRLIYFSYDVKMKEKGDIPEGYSVSREKKERFSLILESASTNQTSMYLCASRNSFSYEQYFGPGTRLTVT.

The J gene is TRBJ1-3, the V gene TRBV5-4; D gene uncertain. The CDR3 has 14 amino acids. Looked up from germline, CDR1 is SGHNT and CDR2 is YYREEE (reference sequence). The ends were cut back, 2 bases at V and 7 bases at J, with 13 bases in the middle. Here the CDR3 DNA reads TGTGCCAGCAGCTTAGTCACAGCTCGGAACACCATATATTTT. This gives the protein CASSLVTARNTIYF.

The rearrangement uses TRBV10-3 and TRBJ2-3; 13 bases match TRBD2. Unmatched junction bases numbered 4, after V lost 7 bases and J lost 0 bases. The CDR3 is 16 amino acids. Germline V gene lookup returns CDR1 ENHRY and CDR2 SYGVKD. The CDR3 is CAIMEGLAGSTDTQYF. As DNA, the CDR3 is TGTGCCATCATGGAGGGACTAGCGGGAAGCACAGATACGCAGTATTTT.

The chain couples TRBV7-8 to TRBJ1-2, with 7 positions matching TRBD1. From germline, CDR1 is SGHVS and CDR2 FQNEAQ. Unmatched junction bases numbered 14, after V lost 5 bases and J lost 8 bases. This CDR3 region has 15 residues. The CDR3 sequence is CASSPFRTGVQGYTF. DNA of the CDR3: TGTGCCAGCAGCCCTTTTCGGACAGGCGTCCAGGGCTACACCTTC.

The chain combines TRBV2 with TRBJ1-6, with a tentative D call TRBD1 (6 bases). Trimming removed 4 bases from V and 6 bases from J, with 22 bases in between. Germline values: CDR1 SNHLY, CDR2 FYNNEI. The CDR3 length is 18 residues. CDR3 sequence: CASSGQRFRTVFNSPLHF. The CDR3 nucleotides read TGTGCCAGCAGTGGACAACGCTTTCGGACAGTCTTTAATTCACCCCTCCACTTT.

The rearrangement links TRBV5-5 to TRBJ1-5, with D possibly being TRBD1 (5 bases). V was shortened by 2 bases and J by 1 base, with 10 bases between the two germline ends. CDR3 size: 15 residues. Germline values: CDR1 SGHKS, CDR2 YYEKEE (reference sequence). In DNA, the CDR3 is TGTGCCAGCAGCTTCACCAGGGTGAGCAATCAGCCCCAGCATTTT. This encodes CASSFTRVSNQPQHF.

On this clone: Distinct nucleotide sequences in the sample also encode this CDR3. The chain carries TRBV14 and TRBJ1-2; the D gene is possibly TRBD1 (6 bases). Germline assignment: CDR1 SGHDN and CDR2 FVKESK. The V and J ends lost 1 base and 3 bases respectively, with 12 bases between them. The CDR3 has 15 amino acids. CDR3 region: CASSQGLGGDYGYTF. CDR3 sequence (DNA): TGTGCCAGCAGCCAAGGCCTAGGGGGGGACTATGGCTACACCTTC.

The chain joins TRBV5-4 to TRBJ1-2, with 8 positions matching TRBD1. Germline lookup yields CDR1 SGHNT and CDR2 YYREEE (reference sequence). J lost 3 bases, V lost 4 bases, and 11 bases had no gene match. There are 16 residues in the CDR3. As DNA, the CDR3 is TGTGCCAGCAGCCCAGGCCAACAGGGGGGGGACTATGGCTACACCTTC. Amino acid sequence: CASSPGQQGGDYGYTF.

This sequence joins TRBV30 and TRBJ2-4, with D maybe TRBD2 (6 bases). The CDR3 has 13 amino acids. Germline V lookup: CDR1 GTSNPN, CDR2 SVGIG (reference sequence). Trimming removed 5 bases at V and 8 bases at J, with 16 bases between. This CDR3 reads CAWELGRGYIQYF. The CDR3 bases are TGTGCCTGGGAATTGGGACGGGGGTACATTCAGTACTTC.

The chain carries TRBV29-1 and TRBJ2-7; TRBD2 is a possible D gene (5 bases). The CDR3 runs to 15 residues. Germline values: CDR1 SQVTM, CDR2 ANQGSEA. With 0 bases removed from V and 6 bases from J, the gap between germline ends came to 18 bases. CDR3 amino acids: CSVEDKDSVVGEQYF. The CDR3 DNA reads as TGCAGCGTTGAAGATAAGGACTCGGTCGTGGGCGAGCAGTACTTC.

The chain links TRBV5-1 to TRBJ1-4; D uncertain. CDR3 size: 15 residues. Germline CDR1 reads SGHRS; CDR2 reads YFSETQ. V lost 0 bases to trimming and J lost 8 bases, with 14 bases between them. The CDR3 DNA is TGCGCCAGCAGCTTGGGACTTACGGAAGGAGAAAAACTGTTTTTT. Translation: CASSLGLTEGEKLFF.

This clone was seen more than once but under ten times. The genes are TRBV6-6 and TRBJ2-2, with unresolved D. The V gene lost 5 bases and the J gene lost 2 bases, with 9 bases spanning the gap. The CDR3 has 14 amino acids. The germline V gene encodes CDR1 MNHNY and CDR2 SVGAGI (reference sequence). The CDR3 DNA is TGTGCCAGCAGTCAGGATTTCAACACCGGGGAGCTGTTTTTT. Amino acid sequence: CASSQDFNTGELFF.

The chain recombines TRBV2 with TRBJ1-4; 7 positions match TRBD1. With V trimmed by 7 bases and J by 1 base, 3 bases remained unmatched. CDR1 is SNHLY and CDR2 is FYNNEI in the germline V gene. The CDR3 sequence is 14 residues long. CDR3: CASNRQGTNEKLFF. For the CDR3, the DNA is TGTGCCAGCAATAGACAGGGAACTAATGAAAAACTGTTTTTT.

The rearrangement joins TRBV6-6 to TRBJ2-2; D not resolved. The V gene's germline CDR1 is MNHNY and CDR2 SVGAGI (reference sequence). Trimming took off 4 bases at V and 7 bases at J, with 13 bases between the two ends. CDR3 length equals 14 residues. CDR3 nucleotides: TGTGCCAGCAGTTCCCTAATTGGTGTCGGGGAGCTGTTTTTT. Its translation is CASSSLIGVGELFF.